Listed here are 27 T cell receptor beta chains from one sample, sequenced in a study of T cells expressing NK-cell markers. TCRdb re-called the 5' RACE reads and gives one entry per CDR3 protein, without DNA. The sample includes over 100,000 distinct CDR3 sequences. Sequencing used blood T cells: a sorted CD56 or NKG2C T cell subset, CD4+ or CD8+ T cells, or bulk PBMC T cells (not recorded which). These receptor sequences come from a woman between 18 and 70 years old in good health.

The gene calls are TRBV12-3 or TRBV12-4 and TRBJ1-1. This CDR3 contains 13 residues. CDR3 in amino acids: CASSFSVYTEAFF.

The chain combines TRBV20-1 with TRBJ1-1; the D call of TRBD1 rests on TCRdb alone, since no DNA is present to check it. Germline CDR1 is DFQATT and CDR2 is SNEGSKA (reference sequence). The CDR3 consists of 13 residues. The chain's CDR3 is CSASQGRETEAFF.

The V gene is TRBV11-1, the J gene TRBJ2-7; TCRdb's D gene call, TRBD1, goes unchecked for lack of DNA. The length of the CDR3 is 15 residues. Germline assignment: CDR1 SGHAT and CDR2 FQDESV (reference sequence). The CDR3 region is CASSLRDRVIDEQYF.

The chain couples TRBV23-1 to TRBJ2-1; TCRdb gives TRBD1 as the D gene, but with no DNA this cannot be confirmed. TRBV23-1 is placed among ORFs of uncertain function. This CDR3 region has 14 residues. The CDR3 protein is CASSAGTGANEQFF.

The chain has TRBV13 and TRBJ2-2; TCRdb's D call of TRBD1 is untestable without DNA. CDR3 length: 15 residues. Per germline, CDR1 PRHDT and CDR2 FYEKMQ (reference sequence). The CDR3 sequence is CASSFGGESTGELFF. Full variable domain (rest looked up from reference TRBV13 and TRBJ2-2): AAGVIQSPRHLIKEKRETATLKCYPIPRHDTVYWYQQGPGQDPQFLISFYEKMQSDKGSIPDRFSAQQFSDYHSELNMSSLELGDSALYFCASSFGGESTGELFFGEGSRLTVL.

The J gene is TRBJ2-7, the V gene TRBV6-5. The germline gives CDR1 MNHEY, CDR2 SVGAGI. This CDR3 is built from 14 residues. CDR3 sequence reads: CASSYLQPNYEQYF.

The rearrangement joins TRBV5-6 to TRBJ2-5; as DNA is missing, the TRBD1 call by TCRdb cannot be tested. The CDR3 is 18 amino acids. Germline assignment: CDR1 SGHDT and CDR2 YYEEEE. The CDR3: CASSLSNRGLRYQETQYF.

This chain connects TRBV12-3 or TRBV12-4 to TRBJ2-7; there is no DNA to check the TCRdb D call of TRBD1. CDR3 length: 13 amino acids. The CDR3 is CASSSPGGSSAYF.

The chain has TRBV30 and TRBJ1-1. The V gene's germline CDR1 is GTSNPN and CDR2 SVGIG (reference sequence). The CDR3 runs 12 residues. CDR3 in amino acids: CAWSPDNTEAFF. The full variable domain, rest sourced from reference TRBV30 and TRBJ1-1, is SQTIHQWPATLVQPVGSPLSLECTVEGTSNPNLYWYRQAAGRGLQLLFYSVGIGQISSEVPQNLSASRPQDRQFILSSKKLLLSDSGFYLCAWSPDNTEAFFGQGTRLTVV.

The rearrangement uses TRBV3-1 and TRBJ2-7. This CDR3 region has 14 residues. Germline assignment: CDR1 LGHDT and CDR2 YNNKEL (reference sequence). CDR3: CASSKRSGLWEQYF.

J is TRBJ2-2 and V is TRBV19. This CDR3 has 13 residues. Germline V lookup: CDR1 LNHDA, CDR2 SQIVND (reference sequence). The CDR3 protein is CASSGANTGELFF. Together with reference TRBV19 and TRBJ2-2, the CDR3 gives the full variable domain: DGGITQSPKYLFRKEGQNVTLSCEQNLNHDAMYWYRQDPGQGLRLIYYSQIVNDFQKGDIAEGYSVSREKKESFPLTVTSAQKNPTAFYLCASSGANTGELFFGEGSRLTVL.

The chain has TRBV6-4 and TRBJ2-3; TCRdb's D gene call, TRBD1, goes unchecked for lack of DNA. The CDR3 contains 14 residues. The V gene's germline CDR1 is MRHNA and CDR2 SNTAGT. The CDR3 is CASSDGQGADTQYF.

The chain recombines TRBV3-1 with TRBJ2-2. CDR1 and CDR2 from the germline V gene are LGHDT and YNNKEL (reference sequence). CDR3 length: 14 amino acids. The CDR3: CASSQGNEAGELFF.

The J gene is TRBJ2-2, the V gene TRBV20-1; lacking DNA, the TRBD1 call made by TCRdb goes unchecked. The CDR3 has 13 residues. In germline, CDR1 is DFQATT, CDR2 SNEGSKA (reference sequence). The CDR3 sequence is CSASRAGLGELFF.

The chain recombines TRBV9 with TRBJ2-7; TCRdb picks TRBD1, but there is no DNA to check that call. CDR1 and CDR2 (germline): SGDLS, YYNGEE. CDR3 length: 11 residues. This CDR3 reads CASSVGAEQYF.

The chain links TRBV5-8 to TRBJ2-3. The CDR3 extends over 14 amino acids. CDR1 and CDR2 from the germline V gene are SGHTS and YDEGEE. This chain's CDR3 is CASSLARVPDTQYF.

The chain's CDR3 is CASREGSSYEQYF. The chain links TRBV5-1 to TRBJ2-7. This CDR3 has 13 amino acids. Per germline, CDR1 SGHRS and CDR2 YFSETQ.

The chain recombines TRBV29-1 with TRBJ2-3; TCRdb selects TRBD2, and the lack of DNA leaves this call unchecked. CDR1 and CDR2 (germline): SQVTM, ANQGSEA. This CDR3 spans 13 amino acids. CDR3 region: CSVGGRGLDTQYF.

This chain links TRBV20-1 with TRBJ2-1; there is no DNA to check the TCRdb D call of TRBD2. CDR1 DFQATT and CDR2 SNEGSKA come from the germline V gene (reference sequence). The CDR3 covers 14 residues. CDR3 loop: CSARDGGTYNEQFF.

V gene TRBV20-1 combines with J gene TRBJ2-3; lacking DNA, the TRBD2 call made by TCRdb goes unchecked. This CDR3 contains 14 residues. From germline, CDR1 is DFQATT and CDR2 SNEGSKA (reference sequence). This chain's CDR3 is CSARDQGPSDTQYF.

V is TRBV30 and J is TRBJ2-7; TCRdb designates TRBD1, a call that cannot be tested without DNA. In germline, CDR1 is GTSNPN, CDR2 SVGIG (reference sequence). This CDR3 comprises 14 residues. The CDR3 sequence: CAWSVWAADYEQYF. Looking up the rest from reference TRBV30 and TRBJ2-7 gives the full variable domain: SQTIHQWPATLVQPVGSPLSLECTVEGTSNPNLYWYRQAAGRGLQLLFYSVGIGQISSEVPQNLSASRPQDRQFILSSKKLLLSDSGFYLCAWSVWAADYEQYFGPGTRLTVT.

The rearrangement joins TRBV12-3 or TRBV12-4 to TRBJ2-7; no DNA is available, so the TRBD1 call from TCRdb remains unchecked. This CDR3 is 14 amino acids long. CDR3 sequence reads: CASSQHRASYEQYF.

The chain carries TRBV9 and TRBJ2-1; checking the TCRdb D call of TRBD2 is not possible without DNA. In germline, CDR1 is SGDLS, CDR2 YYNGEE. This CDR3 is 13 amino acids long. The CDR3 region is CASRAGSDNEQSF.

The genes are TRBV7-9 and TRBJ2-1; without DNA, the TCRdb call of TRBD1 cannot be checked. This CDR3 is built from 16 residues. CDR1 is SEHNR, CDR2 FQNEAQ, per germline (reference sequence). The CDR3 reads CASSPTPIGSYNEQFF.

The V and J genes are TRBV24-1 and TRBJ2-2; TCRdb outputs TRBD1, but without DNA this stays unchecked. The CDR3 contains 16 residues. Germline assignment: CDR1 KGHDR and CDR2 SFDVKD. The CDR3 sequence is CATSDPGQQNTGELFF.

The chain uses TRBV11-1 and TRBJ2-1; the D call of TRBD1 rests on TCRdb alone, since no DNA is present to check it. CDR3 length: 18 residues. In germline, CDR1 is SGHAT, CDR2 FQDESV (reference sequence). CDR3: CASSPRLAQTQGGNEQFF.

The rearrangement joins TRBV7-9 to TRBJ2-7; TCRdb names TRBD2, which stays unverified in the absence of DNA. This CDR3 is 15 amino acids long. In germline, CDR1 is SEHNR, CDR2 FQNEAQ (reference sequence). The CDR3 region is CASSPRTSGDYEQYF.